The 9 T cell receptor beta chains given below trace back to one sample, sequenced in a study of T cell responses to AZD1222 COVID-19 vaccine. The method was immunoSEQ multiplex PCR; TCRdb's version includes in-frame clones alone and lacks a portion of them. The profile covers 150,000 to 200,000 clones, with around 94% appearing a single time and about 0.6% taken by the ten largest. The input for sequencing was peripheral blood, taken on day 0 of AZD1222 vaccination. These receptors came from an adult in good health.

V and J are TRBV18 and TRBJ1-2; no reliable D call. The CDR3 is 14 amino acids. V was pared by 3 bases and J by 0 bases, with 8 bases between. The germline gives CDR1 KGHSH, CDR2 LQKENI. CDR3 nucleotide sequence: TGTGCCAGCTCACCGGGCGGGCCTAACTATGGCTACACCTTC. This encodes CASSPGGPNYGYTF.

The CDR3 nucleotides read TGTGCCAGCAGTCTCCGGGACAGGAACACTGAAGCTTTCTTT. It translates to CASSLRDRNTEAFF. The rearrangement links TRBV27 to TRBJ1-1; 7 nucleotides agree with TRBD1. The germline V gene encodes CDR1 MNHEY and CDR2 SMNVEV (reference sequence). The CDR3 contains 14 residues. Trimming cost V 5 bases and J 1 base; bases outside gene matches: 4.

J is TRBJ2-1 and V is TRBV11-2; the D gene is possibly TRBD2 (5 bases). Germline V gene lookup returns CDR1 SGHAT and CDR2 FQNNGV. The V end was cut by 5 bases, the J end by 7 bases, with 15 bases between. The CDR3 runs to 14 residues. CDR3 protein: CASSPPQRRNEQFF. DNA of the CDR3: TGTGCCAGCAGCCCACCCCAGCGGAGAAATGAGCAGTTCTTC.

This clone came up once. The chain carries TRBV19 and TRBJ2-1, with D possibly matching TRBD2 (5 bases). The germline V gene has CDR1 LNHDA and CDR2 SQIVND (reference sequence). The CDR3 extends over 13 amino acids. V was trimmed by 8 bases and J by 6 bases, leaving 14 bases between them. As DNA, the CDR3 is TGTGCCAGTCTCCCAGCGGACTCCAATGAGCAGTTCTTC. This translates into CASLPADSNEQFF.

This clone appeared a few times. The chain recombines TRBV28 with TRBJ2-7; 7 nucleotides match TRBD1. V shed 7 bases, J shed 6 bases, and the junction held 15 bases outside the gene matches. This CDR3 is built from 15 residues. Germline values: CDR1 MDHEN, CDR2 SYDVKM. In DNA, the CDR3 is TGTGCCAGCAAGGACATTGACAGGGAGTTTCTCGAGCAGTACTTC. It yields the protein CASKDIDREFLEQYF.

The gene calls are TRBV5-5 and TRBJ1-4; no reliable D call. Germline CDR1 and CDR2: SGHKS and YYEKEE (reference sequence). The CDR3 length is 15 residues. Trimming removed 5 bases from V and 7 bases from J, with 18 bases in between. The CDR3 DNA reads as TGTGCCAGCAGTTATCTGCCCGACTACAGTGAAAAACTGTTTTTT. Encoded protein: CASSYLPDYSEKLFF.

The chain combines TRBV23-1 with TRBJ1-2, with 7 bases identical to TRBD1. TRBV23-1 is known as an ORF, though its function is uncertain. V lost 3 bases and J lost 9; bases outside the gene matches: 10. This CDR3 contains 14 residues. CDR3 DNA: TGCGCCAGCAGTCACCCAAAGGGGGCATTAAGCTACACCTTC. Protein sequence: CASSHPKGALSYTF.

The chain recombines TRBV7-3 with TRBJ2-1; D is perhaps TRBD1 (6 bases). V lost 8 bases, J lost 5 bases, and 16 bases lay in between. Germline V lookup: CDR1 SGHTA, CDR2 FQGTGA. The CDR3 has 14 residues. The CDR3 reads CASRSGTSDNEQFF. The CDR3 DNA sequence: TGTGCCAGCCGATCCGGGACATCAGACAATGAGCAGTTCTTC. The whole variable domain, remainder taken from reference TRBV7-3 and TRBJ2-1, is GAGVSQTPSNKVTEKGKYVELRCDPISGHTALYWYRQSLGQGPEFLIYFQGTGAADDSGLPNDRFFAVRPEGSVSTLKIQRTERGDSAVYLCASRSGTSDNEQFFGPGTRLTVL.

The chain combines TRBV30 with TRBJ2-4, with D unresolved. The CDR3 is 13 amino acids. The germline V and J ends were trimmed by 0 bases and 3 bases, with 6 bases remaining between them. CDR1 is GTSNPN, CDR2 SVGIG, per germline (reference sequence). The CDR3 sequence is CAWSVLGKNIQYF. CDR3 DNA sequence: TGTGCCTGGAGTGTATTAGGCAAAAACATTCAGTACTTC. The full variable domain, in which reference TRBV30 and TRBJ2-4 provide the parts outside the CDR3, is SQTIHQWPATLVQPVGSPLSLECTVEGTSNPNLYWYRQAAGRGLQLLFYSVGIGQISSEVPQNLSASRPQDRQFILSSKKLLLSDSGFYLCAWSVLGKNIQYFGAGTRLSVL.